The source of this T cell receptor (beta chain) is a study of T cell responses to AZD1222 COVID-19 vaccine. Whole-study findings and limits: Reports say nearly half of spike-specific TCRs go after unmutated variant regions. Clonal diversity was possibly underestimated, and white British individuals and females predominated among donors. Repertoire sampling happened only post peak T cell response.

The assay was immunoSEQ multiplex PCR, and TCRdb's table has in-frame clones only and misses some. The data show about 110,000 clones, around 90% seen once. Trimming left V 2 bases short and J 8 bases short, with 19 bases between. This CDR3 spans 16 amino acids. Germline loops: CDR1 SEHNR, CDR2 FQNEAQ (reference sequence). As to this clone: Its antigen is not identified.

The sequencing here drew on peripheral blood, taken on day 0 of AZD1222 vaccination. This TCR was sampled from an adult in good health. V and J are TRBV7-9 and TRBJ2-1; D is ambiguous. Here the CDR3 reads CASSLSLGIGEDEQFF. CDR3 nucleotides: TGTGCCAGCAGCTTATCGCTGGGAATAGGTGAGGATGAGCAGTTCTTC. The full variable domain, its missing parts supplied by reference TRBV7-9 and TRBJ2-1, is DTGVSQNPRHKITKRGQNVTFRCDPISEHNRLYWYRQTLGQGPEFLTYFQNEAQLEKSRLLSDRFSAERPKGSFSTLEIQRTEQGDSAMYLCASSLSLGIGEDEQFFGPGTRLTVL.